Detailed here is one T cell receptor beta chain. The data were taken from a study of T cell clusters in autoimmune cytopenias. As for the study in general: The median distinct TRB clonotype count was fewer than 3,000 per sample, from a median approximately 52,000 reads.

TRB amplification used approximately 250 ng of peripheral blood genomic DNA. TRB rearrangements were amplified by touch-down multiplex PCR with mixed TRB-A/B primers. TCRdb re-called the multiplex PCR reads, yielding one record per CDR3 amino acid sequence without DNA. This table lists a few thousand distinct CDR3 sequences. CDR3 size: 18 residues. CDR1 and CDR2 from the germline V gene are SGHDT and YYEEEE. The sequence was collected from a human donor with an autoimmune cytopenia or autoimmune hepatitis (not recorded which). V and J are TRBV5-6 and TRBJ1-1; no DNA is available, so the TRBD1 call from TCRdb remains unchecked. Material for sequencing was peripheral blood. This chain's CDR3 is CASSLEGGQGGRKTEAFF.